What follows are 21 T cell receptor beta chains derived from one specimen sequenced in a study of shared clonotypes between healthy human individuals. Measured with immunoSEQ multiplex PCR; TCRdb has only the in-frame clones, and not every one. The repertoire holds 2 million to 3 million clones, with approximately 93% as singletons. Input material: naive CD4+ T cells from PBMCs. Specified subset: CD45RA+ positively selected. These TCRs come from a man aged 18 to 30 in good health. Some clones in this sample may be carry-over from other donors' samples.

This clone was picked up one time. The gene calls are TRBV2 and TRBJ2-7, with TRBD1 matching over 9 bases. The V segment lost 4 bases and the J segment 2 bases; nucleotides outside the gene matches: 15. The CDR3 sequence is 18 residues long. The germline V gene encodes CDR1 SNHLY and CDR2 FYNNEI. CDR3 sequence: CASSGRWKRQGVTYEQYF. Written as DNA, the CDR3 is TGTGCCAGCAGTGGGAGATGGAAACGACAGGGGGTTACCTACGAGCAGTACTTC.

The CDR3 reads CASSFGGANVLTF. CDR3 DNA sequence: TGCGCCAGCAGCTTCGGTGGGGCCAACGTCCTGACTTTC. The chain joins TRBV5-1 to TRBJ2-6, with D hard to call. In germline, CDR1 is SGHRS, CDR2 YFSETQ. There are 13 residues in the CDR3. V was trimmed by 2 bases and J by 3 bases, leaving 3 bases between them.

The sample holds one count of this clone. CDR3 residues: CARSSPGQGGNEQFF. Here the CDR3 DNA reads TGTGCCAGAAGCTCACCGGGACAGGGGGGGAATGAGCAGTTCTTC. The chain couples TRBV5-3 to TRBJ2-1; 11 bases are a match to TRBD1. TRBV5-3 is given ORF status, its function remaining uncertain. CDR3 length: 15 residues. J gave up 7 bases and V 3 bases, and 6 bases lay outside the gene matches.

This rearrangement joins TRBV9 to TRBJ2-3; D perhaps matches TRBD2 (5 bases). Trimming took 4 bases from V and 3 from J, leaving 12 bases between them. Germline values: CDR1 SGDLS, CDR2 YYNGEE. This CDR3 region has 14 residues. CDR3 loop: CASSRTRGTDTQYF. Written as DNA, the CDR3 is TGTGCCAGCAGCAGGACCCGCGGGACAGATACGCAGTATTTT.

This chain joins TRBV7-3 and TRBJ2-1; 12 bases align to TRBD2. The CDR3 runs to 15 residues. Germline assignment: CDR1 SGHTA and CDR2 FQGTGA. V lost 2 bases and J lost 10; bases outside the gene matches: 6. This chain's CDR3 is CASSLGTSGSEEQFF. CDR3 nucleotide sequence: TGTGCCAGCAGCTTAGGGACTAGCGGGTCGGAAGAGCAGTTCTTC.

This chain connects TRBV5-8 to TRBJ2-7; a possible D gene is TRBD2 (5 bases). Germline V CDR1 and CDR2: SGHTS, YDEGEE. The CDR3 is 15 residues long. Trimming removed 5 bases from V and 4 bases from J, with 19 bases in between. The CDR3 region has the DNA TGTGCCAGCAGGCTGGCCGGACTGGGTTCGTACGAGCAGTACTTC. Amino acid sequence: CASRLAGLGSYEQYF.

This chain uses TRBV14 with TRBJ2-1; 10 bases are a match to TRBD2. After removal of 2 bases from V and 8 bases from J, the junction contained 9 bases not matched to a gene. Germline CDR1 is SGHDN and CDR2 is FVKESK. The CDR3 contains 16 residues. The CDR3, as DNA: TGTGCCAGCAGCCAATGGGGTCTAGCGGGAGTGTATGAGCAGTTCTTC. It translates to CASSQWGLAGVYEQFF.

J is TRBJ2-1 and V is TRBV5-1; D might be TRBD1 (6 bases). Trimming cost V 0 bases and J 2 bases, with 12 bases left between them. Germline V gene lookup returns CDR1 SGHRS and CDR2 YFSETQ. CDR3 length: 16 residues. The CDR3 DNA reads as TGCGCCAGCAGCTTGGACGAGGGGACACCCTACAATGAGCAGTTCTTC. The encoded protein is CASSLDEGTPYNEQFF.

The chain employs TRBV7-3 and TRBJ2-7, with no clear D. The germline V gene has CDR1 SGHTA and CDR2 FQGTGA. The CDR3 covers 13 residues. The V and J ends lost 5 bases and 6 bases respectively, with 14 bases between them. The CDR3 DNA sequence: TGTGCCAGCAGCATTACCGGCGGTGGCGAGCAGTACTTC. Protein: CASSITGGGEQYF. Combining the CDR3 with reference TRBV7-3 and TRBJ2-7 gives the whole variable domain GAGVSQTPSNKVTEKGKYVELRCDPISGHTALYWYRQSLGQGPEFLIYFQGTGAADDSGLPNDRFFAVRPEGSVSTLKIQRTERGDSAVYLCASSITGGGEQYFGPGTRLTVT.

The J gene is TRBJ2-5, the V gene TRBV2; 11 bases are shared with TRBD2. Germline CDR1 is SNHLY and CDR2 is FYNNEI. This CDR3 contains 14 residues. The V segment lost 7 bases and the J segment 8 bases; nucleotides outside the gene matches: 9. DNA for the CDR3: TGTGCCAGCACTCCGGGACTAGCGGCCAACACCCAGTACTTC. Its protein is CASTPGLAANTQYF.

In nucleotides, the CDR3 is TGTGCCAGTAGGAAGGGCCAAGAGACCCAGTACTTC. Translated: CASRKGQETQYF. This chain joins TRBV19 and TRBJ2-5; D is ambiguous. Germline CDR1 and CDR2: LNHDA and SQIVND (reference sequence). This CDR3 spans 12 amino acids. Trimming took 6 bases from V and 1 from J, leaving 6 bases between them.

The V and J genes are TRBV9 and TRBJ2-5; TRBD2 is a possible D gene (5 bases). The germline V gene encodes CDR1 SGDLS and CDR2 YYNGEE. Trimming removed 4 bases from V and 4 bases from J, with 17 bases in between. The CDR3 spans 15 residues. CDR3 region: CASSTGPNRGETQYF. The CDR3 DNA reads TGTGCCAGCAGCACGGGCCCTAACCGGGGAGAGACCCAGTACTTC.

The V call is TRBV5-1, the J call TRBJ2-6, with D unclear. The CDR3 contains 18 residues. Per the germline V gene, CDR1 is SGHRS and CDR2 is YFSETQ. The V gene lost 4 bases and the J gene lost 0 bases, with 17 bases spanning the gap. The CDR3 DNA sequence: TGCGCCAGCAGCCCGGCGCCCAACTGGAGCTCTGGGGCCAACGTCCTGACTTTC. Translation: CASSPAPNWSSGANVLTF.

The CDR3 nucleotides are TGCGCCAGCAACCCTTGGGGGACAGGGTTATCAGGGGCCAACGTCCTGACTTTC. Encoded protein: CASNPWGTGLSGANVLTF. The chain employs TRBV5-1 and TRBJ2-6, with 9 bases that match TRBD1. The V segment lost 6 bases and the J segment 4 bases; nucleotides outside the gene matches: 14. Germline assignment: CDR1 SGHRS and CDR2 YFSETQ. The CDR3 totals 18 residues. The full variable domain, in which reference TRBV5-1 and TRBJ2-6 provide the parts outside the CDR3, is KAGVTQTPRYLIKTRGQQVTLSCSPISGHRSVSWYQQTPGQGLQFLFEYFSETQRNKGNFPGRFSGRQFSNSRSEMNVSTLELGDSALYLCASNPWGTGLSGANVLTFGAGSRLTVL.

V usage is TRBV2 and J usage is TRBJ2-6, with D tentatively TRBD2 (5 bases). CDR1 is SNHLY and CDR2 is FYNNEI in the germline V gene. V was pared by 5 bases and J by 4 bases, with 18 bases between. The CDR3 loop spans 17 amino acids. CDR3 amino acids: CASSPAAGFGGANVLTF. The DNA of the CDR3 is TGTGCCAGCAGTCCCGCGGCGGGTTTCGGCGGGGCCAACGTCCTGACTTTC.

J is TRBJ2-3 and V is TRBV18; the match to TRBD1 covers 7 bases. The V gene's germline CDR1 is KGHSH and CDR2 LQKENI. The CDR3 runs to 19 residues. V lost 3 bases and J lost 1; bases outside the gene matches: 16. CDR3 residues: CASSPATPYRGVGTDTQYF. In DNA form, the CDR3 reads TGTGCCAGCTCACCGGCGACCCCTTACAGGGGCGTCGGCACAGATACGCAGTATTTT.

The V and J genes are TRBV28 and TRBJ2-7, with TRBD1 as a possible D gene (5 bases). Trimming took off 3 bases at V and 4 bases at J, with 13 bases between the two ends. This CDR3 has 14 residues. Germline loops: CDR1 MDHEN, CDR2 SYDVKM. The CDR3 protein is CASSFSRTLYEQYF. The CDR3 nucleotides read TGTGCCAGCAGTTTTTCGCGGACATTGTACGAGCAGTACTTC. Combining the CDR3 with reference TRBV28 and TRBJ2-7 gives the whole variable domain DVKVTQSSRYLVKRTGEKVFLECVQDMDHENMFWYRQDPGLGLRLIYFSYDVKMKEKGDIPEGYSVSREKKERFSLILESASTNQTSMYLCASSFSRTLYEQYFGPGTRLTVT.

This clone appeared once. The chain carries TRBV15 and TRBJ2-7; possible D gene TRBD1, 5 bases. The CDR3 has 15 residues. Germline V gene lookup returns CDR1 LNHNV and CDR2 YYDKDF (reference sequence). V lost 5 bases, J lost 2 bases, and 16 bases lay in between. This CDR3 is CATSWGASGPYEQYF. CDR3 nucleotides: TGTGCCACCAGCTGGGGCGCTTCCGGACCCTACGAGCAGTACTTC.

The rearrangement joins TRBV7-3 to TRBJ1-2; D possibly corresponds to TRBD1 (5 bases). V lost 1 base and J 6 bases, leaving 24 bases between the germline ends. From germline, CDR1 is SGHTA and CDR2 FQGTGA. The length of the CDR3 is 18 residues. CDR3 nucleotide sequence: TGTGCCAGCAGCTTAAGTTTTAGAGGGGCAGGCGTTCACGATGGCTACACCTTC. This encodes CASSLSFRGAGVHDGYTF.

The J gene is TRBJ2-3, the V gene TRBV19; the match to TRBD2 covers 10 bases. The CDR3 sequence is 15 residues long. Germline V gives CDR1 LNHDA, CDR2 SQIVND (reference sequence). Unmatched junction bases numbered 7, after V lost 3 bases and J lost 7 bases. The CDR3 DNA reads TGTGCCAGTAGTATGTCTAGCGGGAGTCAATATACGCAGTATTTT. Encoded protein: CASSMSSGSQYTQYF. Full variable domain (missing parts from reference TRBV19 and TRBJ2-3): DGGITQSPKYLFRKEGQNVTLSCEQNLNHDAMYWYRQDPGQGLRLIYYSQIVNDFQKGDIAEGYSVSREKKESFPLTVTSAQKNPTAFYLCASSMSSGSQYTQYFGPGTRLTVL.

This clone has just one count. The V call is TRBV4-1, the J call TRBJ1-1, with a tentative D call TRBD1 (5 bases). The germline gives CDR1 MGHRA, CDR2 YSYEKL. The CDR3 is 14 residues long. The V end lost 8 bases, the J end lost 4 bases, and 17 bases lay between the germline ends. The CDR3 nucleotides are TGCGCCAGCGGGACCTGGGGGAGGAGCACTGAAGCTTTCTTT. This gives the protein CASGTWGRSTEAFF.